A single sample is the source of the 27 T cell receptor beta chains below, sequenced in a study of CD8 T cells in ankylosing spondylitis. Study results and limitations: The study identified a TCR beta motif of roughly eight highly homologous variants that appeared characteristic of ankylosing spondylitis blood.

Their antigens are not known. Each CDR3 protein is one row after TCRdb ran MiXCR on the 5' RACE reads. This repertoire shows 700,000 to 850,000 distinct CDR3 sequences, approximately 12% found once; its top ten account for about 0.5%. Source material: blood, either unsorted or a sorted T cell fraction (not recorded which). The source of these receptors is a male donor with ankylosing spondylitis.

The V gene is TRBV5-5, the J gene TRBJ1-1; 7 bases match TRBD1. CDR1 SGHKS and CDR2 YYEKEE come from the germline V gene (reference sequence). Trimming removed 7 bases from V and 6 bases from J; junction bases left unmatched: 3. The CDR3 runs to 11 residues. This CDR3 is CASARGPEAFF. CDR3 nucleotides: TGTGCCAGCGCAAGGGGGCCTGAAGCTTTCTTT. Complete variable domain (other parts from reference TRBV5-5 and TRBJ1-1): DAGVTQSPTHLIKTRGQQVTLRCSPISGHKSVSWYQQVLGQGPQFIFQYYEKEERGRGNFPDRFSARQFPNYSSELNVNALLLGDSALYLCASARGPEAFFGQGTRLTVV.

The chain combines TRBV7-8 with TRBJ2-7; 12 nucleotides agree with TRBD2. V lost 3 bases, J lost 0 bases, and 9 bases stayed unmatched. Germline V gives CDR1 SGHVS, CDR2 FQNEAQ. This CDR3 has 18 amino acids. The CDR3 here is CASSLARLAGASSYEQYF. The DNA of the CDR3 is TGTGCCAGCAGCTTGGCCCGACTAGCGGGGGCGAGCTCCTACGAGCAGTACTTC. The variable domain in full, completed from reference TRBV7-8 and TRBJ2-7, reads GAGVSQSPRYKVAKRGQDVALRCDPISGHVSLFWYQQALGQGPEFLTYFQNEAQLDKSGLPSDRFFAERPEGSVSTLKIQRTQQEDSAVYLCASSLARLAGASSYEQYFGPGTRLTVT.

The V call is TRBV12-3 or TRBV12-4, the J call TRBJ1-5; the D gene is possibly TRBD1 (6 bases). This CDR3 has 16 amino acids. V shed 2 bases and J shed 3 bases, with 14 bases lying between them. CDR3 nucleotides: TGTGCCAGCAGTTTAAGGGCAGGGGCTTTCAATCAGCCCCAGCATTTT. It encodes CASSLRAGAFNQPQHF.

The chain couples TRBV5-1 to TRBJ1-6; D uncertain. This CDR3 contains 14 residues. Trimming shortened V by 2 bases and J by 4 bases, and 7 bases separated the two germline ends. Germline V CDR1 and CDR2: SGHRS, YFSETQ. This CDR3 is CASSFPAYNSPLHF. The CDR3 coding sequence is TGCGCCAGCAGCTTCCCAGCTTATAATTCACCCCTCCACTTT.

In this sample, this clonotype turned up many times. The V gene is TRBV29-1, the J gene TRBJ1-4; D may be TRBD1 (6 bases). The CDR3 totals 14 residues. Between the trimmed V and J ends, which lost 6 bases and 8 bases, there was a span of 19 bases. The germline V gene encodes CDR1 SQVTM and CDR2 ANQGSEA. CDR3 in amino acids: CSVRSDSLEEKLFF. As DNA, the CDR3 is TGCAGCGTCCGTTCGGACAGCTTAGAAGAAAAACTGTTTTTT.

The J gene is TRBJ2-3, the V gene TRBV5-1; D may be TRBD2 (5 bases). Germline CDR1 and CDR2: SGHRS and YFSETQ. Trimming removed 4 bases from V and 4 bases from J, with 19 bases in between. This CDR3 is built from 16 residues. For the CDR3, the DNA is TGCGCCAGCAGCCTGGAGGTATTTGCGGTCTCAGATACGCAGTATTTT. Translated: CASSLEVFAVSDTQYF.

This clonotype came up many times. The V gene is TRBV20-1, the J gene TRBJ2-3; D gene uncertain. This CDR3 contains 12 residues. Germline V gives CDR1 DFQATT, CDR2 SNEGSKA (reference sequence). Trimming took off 6 bases at V and 0 bases at J, with 7 bases between the two ends. CDR3 protein: CSAQTSTDTQYF. In DNA form, the CDR3 reads TGCAGTGCCCAGACTAGCACAGATACGCAGTATTTT.

This chain links TRBV20-1 with TRBJ2-5; TRBD1 is a possible D gene (6 bases). Germline V CDR1 and CDR2: DFQATT, SNEGSKA (reference sequence). Trimming cost V 3 bases and J 1 base, with 9 bases left between them. The CDR3 length is 13 residues. CDR3 sequence (DNA): TGCAGTGCTAGTAACAGGGTCCAAGAGACCCAGTACTTC. It yields the protein CSASNRVQETQYF.

This clonotype appeared many times. This chain joins TRBV6-5 and TRBJ1-6; D is possibly TRBD1 (5 bases). Germline V gives CDR1 MNHEY, CDR2 SVGAGI. V shed 4 bases and J shed 10 bases, with 14 bases lying between them. The CDR3 covers 14 residues. CDR3 nucleotide sequence: TGTGCCAGCAGTTGGGGCAGGGTTGGATCACCCCTCCACTTT. Its translation: CASSWGRVGSPLHF.

This clonotype has just a few counts. The rearrangement uses TRBV6-1 and TRBJ2-7, with D possibly being TRBD2 (7 bases). Trimming removed 6 bases from V and 4 bases from J, with 25 bases in between. The length of the CDR3 is 17 residues. In germline, CDR1 is MNHNS, CDR2 SASEGT. The CDR3 is CASRMGGGGLVSYEQYF. CDR3 in DNA: TGTGCCAGCAGAATGGGGGGGGGCGGGCTCGTCTCTTACGAGCAGTACTTC.

This clonotype was seen more than once but under ten times. The gene calls are TRBV6-5 and TRBJ2-1, with 9 bases matching TRBD2. This CDR3 is 16 amino acids long. J gave up 8 bases and V 1 base, and 9 bases lay outside the gene matches. Germline CDR1 and CDR2: MNHEY and SVGAGI. As DNA, the CDR3 is TGTGCCAGCAGTTACTTTCGCGGGAGGGCGGTTGATGAGCAGTTCTTC. Encoded protein: CASSYFRGRAVDEQFF.

The chain employs TRBV5-5 and TRBJ1-1; TRBD1 agrees at 7 bases. Trimming removed 5 bases from V and 1 base from J; junction bases left unmatched: 8. The CDR3 is 15 residues long. Germline loops: CDR1 SGHKS, CDR2 YYEKEE (reference sequence). CDR3 sequence reads: CASSLQGQRNTEAFF. The CDR3 nucleotides read TGTGCCAGCAGTCTACAGGGACAGAGGAACACTGAAGCTTTCTTT.

This clonotype has ten or more counts. J is TRBJ1-1 and V is TRBV29-1; D is undetermined. The V and J ends lost 2 bases and 6 bases respectively, with 13 bases between them. CDR3 size: 13 residues. Germline V lookup: CDR1 SQVTM, CDR2 ANQGSEA. The CDR3, as DNA: TGCAGCGTTGAACGGACCTACTTACCTGAAGCTTTCTTT. As protein: CSVERTYLPEAFF.

The genes are TRBV6-2 or TRBV6-3 and TRBJ1-5; D unresolved. Between the trimmed V and J ends, which lost 6 bases and 0 bases, there was a span of 12 bases. Germline CDR1 MNHEY, CDR2 SVGEGT. The CDR3 runs to 15 residues. The CDR3 DNA reads TGTGCCAGCAGCAAATACACGATTAGCAATCAGCCCCAGCATTTT. Its translation is CASSKYTISNQPQHF.

The V and J genes are TRBV28 and TRBJ2-3, with 7 bases identical to TRBD1. Looked up from germline, CDR1 is MDHEN and CDR2 is SYDVKM. The ends lost 6 bases at V and 2 bases at J; junction bases unmatched: 11. CDR3 size: 16 residues. CDR3 DNA sequence: TGTGCCAGCAGCGTCCGGACAGGCTCCTTCACAGATACGCAGTATTTT. Protein product: CASSVRTGSFTDTQYF.

The chain carries TRBV7-9 and TRBJ2-2; 8 positions match TRBD1. Trimming cost V 5 bases and J 5 bases; bases outside gene matches: 7. Germline V gene data show CDR1 as SEHNR and CDR2 as FQNEAQ (reference sequence). The CDR3 has 15 residues. CDR3 DNA: TGTGCCAGCAGCCCGGACAGGGCCTTGACCGGGGAGCTGTTTTTT. Its translation is CASSPDRALTGELFF. Supplemented by reference TRBV7-9 and TRBJ2-2, the full variable domain reads DTGVSQNPRHKITKRGQNVTFRCDPISEHNRLYWYRQTLGQGPEFLTYFQNEAQLEKSRLLSDRFSAERPKGSFSTLEIQRTEQGDSAMYLCASSPDRALTGELFFGEGSRLTVL.

The genes are TRBV5-1 and TRBJ1-2; perhaps TRBD1 as D (5 bases). Trimming cost V 0 bases and J 8 bases, with 14 bases left between them. The CDR3 covers 14 residues. CDR1 and CDR2 (germline): SGHRS, YFSETQ. The DNA of the CDR3 is TGCGCCAGCAGCTTGGAGGGGTTAGCAACGGGCTACACCTTC. It yields the protein CASSLEGLATGYTF.

V is TRBV6-2 or TRBV6-3 and J is TRBJ1-1; D is undetermined. V was shortened by 2 bases and J by 3 bases, with 16 bases between the two germline ends. This CDR3 comprises 16 residues. Per the germline V gene, CDR1 is MNHEY and CDR2 is SVGEGT. CDR3 DNA: TGTGCCAGCAGTTACGGCCACCCCGGCGCCGACACTGAAGCTTTCTTT. Protein: CASSYGHPGADTEAFF.

This clonotype has only a few counts. The gene calls are TRBV20-1 and TRBJ1-1; D is ambiguous. This CDR3 comprises 10 residues. Trimming left V 6 bases short and J 4 bases short, with 6 bases between. CDR1 is DFQATT, CDR2 SNEGSKA, per germline (reference sequence). CDR3 loop: CSATTTEAFF. The CDR3 bases are TGCAGTGCAACGACCACTGAAGCTTTCTTT.

V usage is TRBV20-1 and J usage is TRBJ2-7; the D gene is possibly TRBD2 (6 bases). This CDR3 is 11 amino acids long. Trimming cost V 3 bases and J 7 bases, with 10 bases left between them. The V gene's germline CDR1 is DFQATT and CDR2 SNEGSKA (reference sequence). In nucleotides, the CDR3 is TGCAGTGCTAGCGGTCTAGCGGAGCAGTACTTC. Translating it yields CSASGLAEQYF.

This clonotype was seen more than once but under ten times. This chain joins TRBV25-1 and TRBJ2-7; TRBD1 matches at 9 bases. The V segment lost 3 bases and the J segment 6 bases; nucleotides outside the gene matches: 6. The CDR3 has 14 amino acids. Germline-derived CDR1 and CDR2 are MGHDK and SYGVNS. The DNA of the CDR3 is TGTGCCAGCAGTGAGGGGGACAGGGATAGCGAGCAGTACTTC. Translated: CASSEGDRDSEQYF.

The chain is built from TRBV6-2 or TRBV6-3 and TRBJ1-2, with a tentative D call TRBD1 (6 bases). The CDR3 is 13 residues long. CDR1 and CDR2 from the germline V gene are MNHEY and SVGEGT. Trimming pared 7 bases from V and 3 bases from J, leaving 12 bases between. The CDR3 region is CASNLGQYYGYTF. The CDR3, as DNA: TGTGCCAGCAACCTCGGACAGTACTATGGCTACACCTTC.

This clonotype was detected only a few times. V is TRBV12-3 or TRBV12-4 and J is TRBJ2-5, with TRBD2 as a possible D gene (6 bases). V lost 0 bases to trimming and J lost 9 bases, with 17 bases between them. The CDR3 covers 15 residues. The CDR3 is CASSLADGGTRAQYF. DNA of the CDR3: TGTGCCAGCAGTTTAGCTGACGGGGGTACCCGAGCCCAGTACTTC.

This chain joins TRBV20-1 and TRBJ1-2; 8 nucleotides agree with TRBD1. Germline loops: CDR1 DFQATT, CDR2 SNEGSKA (reference sequence). CDR3 size: 14 residues. Trimming removed 3 bases from V and 3 bases from J; junction bases left unmatched: 6. The CDR3 is CSASPGQAYYGYTF. DNA of the CDR3: TGCAGTGCTAGCCCGGGACAGGCGTACTATGGCTACACCTTC.

This clonotype appeared a few times. This chain links TRBV7-6 with TRBJ1-6; D remains unclear. Germline V CDR1 and CDR2: SGHVS, FNYEAQ. The CDR3 sequence is 16 residues long. V was clipped by 2 bases and J by 5 bases, with 13 bases between them. The CDR3: CASSLSRPGDNSPLHF. DNA of the CDR3: TGTGCCAGCAGCTTATCTCGTCCCGGAGATAATTCACCCCTCCACTTT.

The chain is built from TRBV20-1 and TRBJ2-6; D ambiguous. The germline V and J ends were trimmed by 1 base and 0 bases, with 10 bases remaining between them. CDR3 size: 16 residues. The germline gives CDR1 DFQATT, CDR2 SNEGSKA (reference sequence). The CDR3 DNA reads as TGCAGTGCTAGAGCGAACAGAATCTCTGGGGCCAACGTCCTGACTTTC. Encoded protein: CSARANRISGANVLTF.

V usage is TRBV6-1 and J usage is TRBJ2-1; 7 positions agree with TRBD1. In germline, CDR1 is MNHNS, CDR2 SASEGT. Trimming at V came to 5 bases and at J to 7 bases, leaving 5 bases not matched to a gene. CDR3 length equals 13 residues. The DNA of the CDR3 is TGTGCCAGCAGTAAGAAACAGGGGAATGAGCAGTTCTTC. It encodes CASSKKQGNEQFF.